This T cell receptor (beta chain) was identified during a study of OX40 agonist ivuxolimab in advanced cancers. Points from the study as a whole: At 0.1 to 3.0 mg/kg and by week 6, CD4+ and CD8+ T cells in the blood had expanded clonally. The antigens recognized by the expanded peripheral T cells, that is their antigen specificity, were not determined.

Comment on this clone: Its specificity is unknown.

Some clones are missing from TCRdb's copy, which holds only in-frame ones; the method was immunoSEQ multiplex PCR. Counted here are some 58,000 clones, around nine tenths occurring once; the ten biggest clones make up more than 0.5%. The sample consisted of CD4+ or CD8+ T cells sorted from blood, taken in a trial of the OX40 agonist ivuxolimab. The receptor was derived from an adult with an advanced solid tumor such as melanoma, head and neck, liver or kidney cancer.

Here the CDR3 DNA reads TGTGCCAGCAGGTCACTAGCGGTAGATACGCAGTATTTT. It translates to CASRSLAVDTQYF. J is TRBJ2-3 and V is TRBV5-4, with 8 positions matching TRBD2. This CDR3 has 13 amino acids. The V and J ends lost 5 bases and 5 bases, in that order; junction bases with no gene match: 4. The germline V gene encodes CDR1 SGHNT and CDR2 YYREEE (reference sequence).